These 9 T cell receptor beta chains came from one sample sequenced in a study of early T cells in non-severe SARS-CoV-2 infection. A single record per CDR3 protein comes from TCRdb applying MiXCR to the 5' RACE reads. The sample lists approximately 48,000 distinct CDR3 sequences; under 7.5% were seen once. Sequencing used whole blood, obtained at baseline. Every receptor here comes from an adult who was a healthcare worker with PCR-confirmed SARS-CoV-2 infection or an uninfected control (not recorded which).

This clonotype was seen more than once but under ten times. The chain combines TRBV20-1 with TRBJ1-5; D unresolved. The CDR3 contains 14 residues. V lost 3 bases and J lost 2, with 11 bases in between. Germline V gene lookup returns CDR1 DFQATT and CDR2 SNEGSKA (reference sequence). This chain's CDR3 is CSASSEMGNQPQHF. In DNA form, the CDR3 reads TGCAGTGCTAGTAGCGAAATGGGCAATCAGCCCCAGCATTTT.

This clonotype was observed a few times. This sequence joins TRBV20-1 and TRBJ1-4; 9 bases align to TRBD1. With V trimmed by 5 bases and J by 8 bases, 12 bases remained unmatched. CDR1 is DFQATT, CDR2 SNEGSKA, per germline (reference sequence). This CDR3 spans 15 amino acids. The CDR3 coding sequence is TGCAGTGCTTCTCCTCCCGGGACAGGGAACGAAAAACTGTTTTTT. Encoded protein: CSASPPGTGNEKLFF.

This chain connects TRBV6-6 to TRBJ1-3; 8 nucleotides line up with TRBD1. The CDR3 has 15 amino acids. V lost 5 bases to trimming and J lost 0 bases; unmatched junction nucleotides: 3. In germline, CDR1 is MNHNY, CDR2 SVGAGI (reference sequence). The CDR3 DNA sequence: TGTGCCAGCAGTACTACAGGGGGCTCTGGAAACACCATATATTTT. Its translation: CASSTTGGSGNTIYF.

At least ten counts were recorded for this clonotype. The gene calls are TRBV12-3 or TRBV12-4 and TRBJ2-2, with 8 positions matching TRBD2. The CDR3 has 19 residues. The ends lost 2 bases at V and 4 bases at J; junction bases unmatched: 15. The CDR3 bases are TGTGCCAGCAGTTTAACCCGGGGGCAGGGACTAGTGAGCACCGGGGAGCTGTTTTTT. The encoded protein is CASSLTRGQGLVSTGELFF.

This clonotype appeared a few times. The chain combines TRBV2 with TRBJ1-5; possibly TRBD1 for D (6 bases). The germline V and J ends were trimmed by 7 bases and 2 bases, with 12 bases remaining between them. The CDR3 spans 14 residues. The germline CDR1 and CDR2 sequences are SNHLY and FYNNEI. Written as DNA, the CDR3 is TGTGCCAGCACTACAGGGAACGGCAATCAGCCCCAGCATTTT. The encoded protein is CASTTGNGNQPQHF.

This clonotype has only a few counts. The chain couples TRBV12-3 or TRBV12-4 to TRBJ1-5; D perhaps matches TRBD1 (5 bases). Trimming removed 6 bases at V and 4 bases at J, with 16 bases between. The CDR3 is 15 residues long. This chain's CDR3 is CASSSSGTGNQPQHF. The CDR3 DNA reads as TGTGCCAGCAGCTCCTCCGGGACGGGAAATCAGCCCCAGCATTTT.

There are many counts of this clonotype. The V call is TRBV27, the J call TRBJ1-5, with unresolved D. Trimming shortened V by 2 bases and J by 0 bases, and 8 bases separated the two germline ends. Germline V gives CDR1 MNHEY, CDR2 SMNVEV (reference sequence). The CDR3 runs 15 residues. The CDR3, as DNA: TGTGCCAGCAGTTTAACAGCCCTTAGCAATCAGCCCCAGCATTTT. Encoded protein: CASSLTALSNQPQHF.

This clonotype was observed many times. V and J are TRBV7-2 and TRBJ1-1; D is perhaps TRBD1 (6 bases). Trimming stripped 3 bases from V and 10 bases from J, with 15 bases between. The CDR3 sequence is 13 residues long. The germline CDR1 and CDR2 sequences are SGHTA and FQGNSA. The CDR3 is CASSFTVGAAAFF. CDR3 nucleotides: TGTGCCAGCAGCTTTACAGTGGGGGCGGCAGCTTTCTTT.

This clonotype was observed at least ten times. In DNA form, the CDR3 reads TGTGCCAGCTCACCACAGGCAGGGCAGGACCTTTCGTCACCCCTCCACTTT. Protein sequence: CASSPQAGQDLSSPLHF. The chain recombines TRBV18 with TRBJ1-6; possibly TRBD1 for D (5 bases). Trimming took 1 base from V and 10 from J, leaving 20 bases between them. Germline CDR1 reads KGHSH; CDR2 reads LQKENI. The CDR3 consists of 17 residues.